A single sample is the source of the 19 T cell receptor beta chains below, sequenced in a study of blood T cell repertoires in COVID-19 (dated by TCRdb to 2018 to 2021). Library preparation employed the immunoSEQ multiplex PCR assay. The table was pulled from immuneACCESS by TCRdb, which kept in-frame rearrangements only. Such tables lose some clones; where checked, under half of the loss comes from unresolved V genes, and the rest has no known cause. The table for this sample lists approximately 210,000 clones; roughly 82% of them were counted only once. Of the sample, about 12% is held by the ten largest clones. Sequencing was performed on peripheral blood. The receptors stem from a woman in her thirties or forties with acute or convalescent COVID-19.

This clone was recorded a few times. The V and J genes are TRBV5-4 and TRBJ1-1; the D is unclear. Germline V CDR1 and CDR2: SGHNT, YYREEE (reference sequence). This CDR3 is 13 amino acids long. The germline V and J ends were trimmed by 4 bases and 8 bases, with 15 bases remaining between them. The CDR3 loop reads CASSPRAGLEAFF. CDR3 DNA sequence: TGTGCCAGCAGCCCTCGGGCGGGCCTGGAAGCTTTCTTT.

CDR3 protein: CASSARGVGEKLFF. CDR3 DNA: TGTGCCAGCAGCGCCAGGGGAGTAGGTGAAAAACTGTTTTTT. The rearrangement links TRBV11-2 to TRBJ1-4; tentative D call: TRBD1 (6 bases). Trimming shortened V by 5 bases and J by 7 bases, and 14 bases separated the two germline ends. The germline V gene encodes CDR1 SGHAT and CDR2 FQNNGV. This CDR3 comprises 14 residues.

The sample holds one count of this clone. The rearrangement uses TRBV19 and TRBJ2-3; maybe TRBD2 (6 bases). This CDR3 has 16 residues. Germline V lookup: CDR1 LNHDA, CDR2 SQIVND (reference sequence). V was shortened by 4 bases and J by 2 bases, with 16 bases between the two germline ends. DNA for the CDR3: TGTGCCAGTAGTAACCACATCCAGCGGGTCACAGATACGCAGTATTTT. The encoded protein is CASSNHIQRVTDTQYF.

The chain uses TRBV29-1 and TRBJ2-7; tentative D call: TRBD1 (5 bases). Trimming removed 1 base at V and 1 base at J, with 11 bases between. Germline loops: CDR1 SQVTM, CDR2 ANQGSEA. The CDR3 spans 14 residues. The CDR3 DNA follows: TGCAGCGTTGAAGGGCCAAGGGGATCCTACGAGCAGTACTTC. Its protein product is CSVEGPRGSYEQYF.

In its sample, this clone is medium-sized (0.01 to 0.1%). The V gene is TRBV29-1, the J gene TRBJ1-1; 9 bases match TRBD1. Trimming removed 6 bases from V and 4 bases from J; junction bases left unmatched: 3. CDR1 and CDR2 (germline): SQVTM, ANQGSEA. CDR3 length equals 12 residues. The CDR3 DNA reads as TGCAGCGTCCAGACAGGGGGCACTGAAGCTTTCTTT. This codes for CSVQTGGTEAFF.

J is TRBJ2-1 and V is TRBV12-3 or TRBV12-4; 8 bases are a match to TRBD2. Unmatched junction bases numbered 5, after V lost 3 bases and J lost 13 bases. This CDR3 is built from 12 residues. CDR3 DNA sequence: TGTGCCAGCAGTTTGATGGCGGGAGGTCAGTTCTTC. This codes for CASSLMAGGQFF.

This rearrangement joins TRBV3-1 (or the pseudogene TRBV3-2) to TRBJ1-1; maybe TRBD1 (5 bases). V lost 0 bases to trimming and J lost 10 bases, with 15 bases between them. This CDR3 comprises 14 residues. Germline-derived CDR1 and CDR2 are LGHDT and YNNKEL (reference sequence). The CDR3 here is CASSQEGGMRAAFF. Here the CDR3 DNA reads TGTGCCAGCAGCCAAGAGGGGGGGATGAGGGCAGCTTTCTTT.

The chain's CDR3 is CAWSGTALNQPQHF. In DNA form, the CDR3 reads TGTGCCTGGAGTGGGACAGCGCTCAATCAGCCCCAGCATTTT. The V gene is TRBV30, the J gene TRBJ1-5; a possible D gene is TRBD1 (6 bases). Deletions cut 1 base from V and 3 bases from J, with 10 bases between. The CDR3 is 14 residues long. Germline V gene lookup returns CDR1 GTSNPN and CDR2 SVGIG (reference sequence).

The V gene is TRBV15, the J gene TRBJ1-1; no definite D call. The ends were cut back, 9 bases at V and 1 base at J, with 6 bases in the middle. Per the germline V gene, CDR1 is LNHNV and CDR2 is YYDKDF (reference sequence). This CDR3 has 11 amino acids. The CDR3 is CATRQNTEAFF. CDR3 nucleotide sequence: TGTGCCACTCGACAGAACACTGAAGCTTTCTTT. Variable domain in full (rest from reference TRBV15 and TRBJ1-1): DAMVIQNPRYQVTQFGKPVTLSCSQTLNHNVMYWYQQKSSQAPKLLFHYYDKDFNNEADTPDNFQSRRPNTSFCFLDIRSPGLGDTAMYLCATRQNTEAFFGQGTRLTVV.

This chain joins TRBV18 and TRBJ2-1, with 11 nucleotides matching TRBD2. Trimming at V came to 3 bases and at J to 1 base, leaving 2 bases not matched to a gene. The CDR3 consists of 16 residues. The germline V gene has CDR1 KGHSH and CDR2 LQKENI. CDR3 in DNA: TGTGCCAGCTCACCTCGACTAGCGGGGTCCTACAATGAGCAGTTCTTC. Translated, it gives CASSPRLAGSYNEQFF.

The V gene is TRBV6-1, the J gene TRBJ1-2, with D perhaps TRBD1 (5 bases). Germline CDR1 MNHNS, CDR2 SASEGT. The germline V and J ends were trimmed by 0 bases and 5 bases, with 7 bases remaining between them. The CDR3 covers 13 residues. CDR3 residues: CASSEAGHYGYTF. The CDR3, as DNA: TGTGCCAGCAGTGAAGCGGGGCATTATGGCTACACCTTC.

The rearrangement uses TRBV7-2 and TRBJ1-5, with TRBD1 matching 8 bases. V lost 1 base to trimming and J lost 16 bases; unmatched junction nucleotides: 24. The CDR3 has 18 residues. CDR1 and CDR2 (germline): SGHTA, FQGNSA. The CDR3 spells CASSLVPYSGQGHSGIHF. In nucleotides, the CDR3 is TGTGCCAGCAGCTTAGTTCCGTATTCCGGACAGGGCCACTCCGGGATACATTTT.

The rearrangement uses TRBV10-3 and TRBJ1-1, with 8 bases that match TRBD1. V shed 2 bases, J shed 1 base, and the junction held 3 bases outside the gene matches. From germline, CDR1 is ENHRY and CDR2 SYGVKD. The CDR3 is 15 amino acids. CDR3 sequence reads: CAISETGGGNTEAFF. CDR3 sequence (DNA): TGTGCCATCAGTGAGACAGGGGGGGGGAACACTGAAGCTTTCTTT.

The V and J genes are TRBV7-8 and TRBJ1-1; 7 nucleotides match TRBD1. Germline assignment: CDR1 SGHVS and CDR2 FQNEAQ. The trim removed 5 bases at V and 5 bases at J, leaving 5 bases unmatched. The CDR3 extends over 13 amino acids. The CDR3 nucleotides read TGTGCCAGCAGCCCGGGACAGAGAACTGAAGCTTTCTTT. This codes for CASSPGQRTEAFF.

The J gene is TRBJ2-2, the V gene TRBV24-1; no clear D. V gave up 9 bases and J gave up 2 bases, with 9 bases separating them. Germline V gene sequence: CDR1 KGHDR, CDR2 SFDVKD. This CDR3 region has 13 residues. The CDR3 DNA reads TGTGCCACCGGCGGAGTCAACACCGGGGAGCTGTTTTTT. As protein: CATGGVNTGELFF.

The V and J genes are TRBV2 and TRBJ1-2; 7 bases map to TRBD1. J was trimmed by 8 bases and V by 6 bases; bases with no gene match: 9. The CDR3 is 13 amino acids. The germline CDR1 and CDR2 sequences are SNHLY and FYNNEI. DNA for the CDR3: TGTGCCAGCAGCCCAGGGGGTCTAGAAGGCTACACCTTC. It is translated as CASSPGGLEGYTF.

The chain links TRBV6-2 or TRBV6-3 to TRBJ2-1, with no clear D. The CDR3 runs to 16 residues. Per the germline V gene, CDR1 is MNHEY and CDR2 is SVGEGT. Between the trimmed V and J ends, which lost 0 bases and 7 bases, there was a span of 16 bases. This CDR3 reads CASSYSFPPPGNEQFF. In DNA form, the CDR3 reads TGTGCCAGCAGTTACTCGTTCCCCCCGCCGGGTAATGAGCAGTTCTTC.

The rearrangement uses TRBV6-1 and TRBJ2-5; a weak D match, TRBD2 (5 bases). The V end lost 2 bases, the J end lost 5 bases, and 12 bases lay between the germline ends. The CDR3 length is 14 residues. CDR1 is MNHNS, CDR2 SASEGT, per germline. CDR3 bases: TGTGCCAGCAGTGAAAATGAGGGTAGTGAGACCCAGTACTTC. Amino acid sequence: CASSENEGSETQYF.

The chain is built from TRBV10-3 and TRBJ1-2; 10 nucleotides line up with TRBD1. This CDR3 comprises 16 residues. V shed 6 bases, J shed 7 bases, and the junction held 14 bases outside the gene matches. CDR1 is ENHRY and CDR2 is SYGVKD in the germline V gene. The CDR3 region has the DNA TGTGCCATCAGAGGTACCACCGGGACAGGGGAGGCTGGCTACACCTTC. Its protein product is CAIRGTTGTGEAGYTF.